This T cell receptor (beta chain) was observed in a study of cytomegalovirus exposure and HLA in healthy donors (dated by TCRdb to the late 2010s). With respect to the entire study: An earlier analysis of several hundred of the donors reported 250 to 350 Gb of sequence data and 90 million to 120 million unique TCR beta sequences obtained from roughly 180 million T cells. On average, roughly 250,000 unique TCR beta nucleotide sequences were sequenced per donor among 398 genotyped donors of the cohort, with 15% to 20% of those sequences being non-productive. A later analysis re-examined previously published TCR beta repertoires from roughly 650 donors and added high-resolution HLA genotyping to investigate patterns of TCR occurrence. The study was designed to test whether signatures of past pathogen exposure could be identified by cataloging public T cell receptors. All discovery cohort repertoires had been generated on a single sequencing platform. To predict cytomegalovirus infection status, the study brought together high-throughput TCR immunosequencing, statistical association of individual TCRs with disease status, and machine learning. Rather than using new phenotypic data, the later analysis identified candidate immune exposures from TCR beta sequences and from how often those sequences occurred across donors. In a later genetic analysis, genome-wide SNP genotypes for about three fifths of the roughly 670 donors were used, and that subset was treated as a discovery cohort. Besides the first cohort of roughly 660 subjects, a separate validation cohort made up of over 100 different subjects was used. Donor age, sex, ethnicity and CMV serostatus were collected together with the repertoire data. Four or five DR-DQ haplotypes were handled as single units for association and clustering, since linkage in the cohort was strong. Typing coverage varied by locus: roughly 620-640 donors for A, B, C, DRB1 and DQB1; roughly 510 for DQA1; more than 600 for DPA1; approximately 470 for DPB1. An early release that covered about 640 HLA-typed donors contained 250 to 350 gigabases of sequencing data and tens of millions of unique TCR sequences. Using immunosequencing, the study profiled T cell repertoires from around 680 subjects and related those repertoires to cytomegalovirus serostatus. Among the roughly 380 genotyped donors, about 85% belonged to the genetic ancestry cluster associated with self-reported Caucasian donors. An earlier analysis of roughly 600 of the donors used high-throughput TCR beta sequencing to judge whether each TCR beta V gene segment behaved as functional or pseudogenic. HLA typing included class I and class II loci at four-digit resolution. The study at large found these results: This cohort had only TCR beta chains sequenced, and the lack of alpha or paired-chain data limited which features could be detected. V-gene and J-gene trimming of TCR beta chains was associated with a missense DCLRE1C variant in a later genetic analysis, and the association was replicated in an independent cohort. A further reported finding was that TCR beta sequences accurately predicted the HLA-A and HLA-B alleles for most subjects in the first cohort. In a later genetic analysis, fewer N-insertions in productive TCRs were reported among donors in an Asian-associated ancestry cluster than the approximately 710-donor mean. According to a later analysis, most CMV-associated TCR beta chains appeared to be HLA-restricted, and the HLA associations seemed to be driven largely by CMV exposure. It was suggested by the authors that the approach could potentially be generalized to other disease states and immunological phenotypes. The presence/absence analyses assumed that sequencing depth was roughly uniform across donors, and that assumption may not be true. A later analysis associated 15,000 to 20,000 TCR beta sequences with specific HLA alleles at a false discovery rate of 0.05. In an earlier analysis of 450 to 750 of the donors, most TCR beta V segments appeared in productive rearrangements about 90% or about 30% of the time, broadly matching IMGT annotations. In a later analysis, HLA-associated TCR beta chains were found to be more clonally expanded and to have lower generation probabilities than equally common non-associated chains. Because the 87-base-pair reads could not distinguish some IMGT-functional V segments, including TRBV6-2 and TRBV6-3, those segments were excluded. Because some donors lacked HLA typing at each locus, the association tests relied only on the typed subset. In a later analysis, TCR association rates were found to vary across HLA loci, with the most associated TCRs seen for DRB1 alleles and the fewest for HLA-C alleles. Assigning TCR associations to individual alleles was difficult when HLA alleles, especially DR and DQ, strongly co-occurred. In vitro tests confirmed that a few of the cytomegalovirus-associated TCR beta chains recognize cytomegalovirus antigens. The study gave a list of 150 to 200 TCR beta chains associated with cytomegalovirus. The classifier was reported to diagnose cytomegalovirus status with high specificity and sensitivity in both the original and validation cohorts. Because counts were too low, around 18 rarely observed V segments, including chromosome 9 orphons, were left out of the earlier analysis of 587 of the donors. A group of highly shared sequence variants was considered likely to be a technical artifact of the sequencing pipeline. Most TCR sequences were seen in very few donors, while some public TCRs were found in many individuals. Several of the top co-occurrence clusters appeared to be linked to parvovirus B19, influenza, CMV and Epstein-Barr virus, according to a later analysis. Immune exposure information for the cohort was limited to CMV serostatus. Correlated functional status among segregating V segments might be attributable to linkage disequilibrium, but an unknown experimental factor could not be ruled out.

To prepare the library, the immunoSEQ multiplex PCR assay was applied. The multiplex PCR relied on a mix of 60 forward primers for TCR Vbeta segments and 13 reverse primers for TCR Jbeta segments. The CDR3 region of rearranged TCR beta genes was amplified from genomic DNA with a multiplex PCR assay. Amplified TCR beta libraries were sequenced as 87-base-pair reads on the Illumina HiSeq System. Turning to the authors' computational methods: Across the 666 repertoires, a later analysis counted roughly 84 million unique TCR beta chains, about 10 million of which were shared by at least two donors. Raw reads were error-corrected and collapsed into unique sequences with a nearest-neighbor algorithm that merged closely related sequences to remove PCR and sequencing errors. To assign V, D and J gene segments, CDR3 sequences were aligned to IMGT reference sequences. For a sequence to be retained, a match of at least six nucleotides was required to both a V gene segment and a J gene segment. A rearrangement was called productive if the CDR3 had no stop codons and remained in frame with V and J, and every other rearrangement was called non-productive. Following IMGT convention, CDR3 was defined as the stretch from the second conserved V-encoded cysteine to the conserved J-encoded phenylalanine. Sequences without an unambiguous match to a single V gene segment were excluded from the earlier analysis of a few hundred of the donors. An earlier analysis of several hundred of the donors called V segments functional above 56.7% productive rearrangements and segregating when the between-donor standard deviation exceeded 5%. A statistical classification framework was built for diagnosing cytomegalovirus status from the catalog of TCR beta chain sequences. In a later analysis, TCR nucleotide sequences were compared against IMGT/GENE-DB human TR gene sequences so that V and J genes could be assigned. A later analysis assigned CDR3 sequences and most-parsimonious VDJ recombination scenarios with the TCRdist pipeline. A later analysis defined each TCR beta chain by its CDR3 amino acid sequence plus V-gene family, and excluded reads lacking a unique V-gene family. As a way to deal with suspected cross-contamination and a sequencing artifact, a later analysis dropped roughly 600 nucleotide sequences that were highly shared and had low generation probability. For each public chain, a later analysis derived a clonal expansion index from normalized ranks of inferred template counts within each repertoire. A later analysis computed generation probabilities with a VDJ recombination model fitted to out-of-frame rearrangements, and checked the results against IGoR. In a later analysis, TCR-TCR, TCR-HLA and TCR-CMV co-occurrence was scored with hypergeometric tests, and a repertoire-size bias correction was applied to TCR pairs. In a later analysis, false discovery rates were estimated by permuting HLA or CMV assignments 20 times. A later analysis grouped co-occurring TCRs with DBSCAN, adding TCRdist sequence similarity when clustering within HLA-allele-positive subsets. Repertoires with fewer than 30,000 or more than 120,000 public chains, plus five repertoires with anomalous nucleotide sharing, were excluded from co-occurrence clustering. TCRdb stores this immuneACCESS table with in-frame sequences only. Part of the clones is absent; in the studies checked, under half of the shortfall reflects unresolved V genes, and no reason is known for the rest. V and J calls and clone size are given by that table; D and trimming were obtained from the DNA. A total of about 120,000 clones appear in this sample, approximately 8.6% of them only once. The biggest ten clones account for around 5.8% of the sample.

The table lists this clone with a few counts. Its antigen remains undetermined. It is unclear where the CDR3 begins or ends on the DNA, so no DNA is shown, and the CDR3 is as TCRdb lists it. The cohort consisted of 650 to 700 healthy bone marrow donors. At the time of sampling, every cohort member was nominally healthy, though immune exposures that went unrecorded were likely present. The donor was CMV seropositive and was included in the group of some 290 seropositive cohort members. A peripheral blood sample was collected from each donor, and TCR beta sequencing was performed on peripheral blood mononuclear cells. Genomic DNA extraction from the blood cell samples was performed with the Qiagen DNeasy Blood Extraction Kit. As encoded in the germline V gene (reference sequence), CDR1 is LNHDA while CDR2 is SQIVND. CDR3 length: 17 amino acids, cysteine to phenylalanine.

The sequence joins TRBV19 to TRBJ2-1; the table calls TRBD2, which could not be checked here. The receptor's source is a woman aged 40 to 50 in good health and CMV-seropositive. The sample consisted of PBMCs. CDR3 loop: CASSSGTSGYFGNEQFF.